These 6 T cell receptor beta chains were sequenced from one sample in a study of technical replicates of blood from a few donors. The data were produced by immunoSEQ multiplex PCR, yet TCRdb's version contains in-frame clones alone and is incomplete. The sample holds 75,000 to 90,000 clones, 92% seen once. The specimen was T cells isolated from PBMCs. The receptor source for this set is a human donor in good health.

This rearrangement joins TRBV7-2 to TRBJ1-4, with 7 bases matching TRBD1. CDR1 and CDR2 from the germline V gene are SGHTA and FQGNSA. The V and J ends lost 5 bases and 5 bases, in that order; junction bases with no gene match: 8. The CDR3 runs to 15 residues. This chain's CDR3 is CASSLSTGPNEKLFF. In DNA form, the CDR3 reads TGTGCCAGCAGCCTGTCGACAGGGCCGAATGAAAAACTGTTTTTT. Supplemented by reference TRBV7-2 and TRBJ1-4, the full variable domain reads GAGVSQSPSNKVTEKGKDVELRCDPISGHTALYWYRQSLGQGLEFLIYFQGNSAPDKSGLPSDRFSAERTGGSVSTLTIQRTQQEDSAVYLCASSLSTGPNEKLFFGSGTQLSVL.

J is TRBJ2-1 and V is TRBV19; D might be TRBD2 (6 bases). The ends were cut back, 10 bases at V and 1 base at J, with 14 bases in the middle. The CDR3 totals 14 residues. Germline V gene sequence: CDR1 LNHDA, CDR2 SQIVND (reference sequence). The CDR3 DNA is TGTGCCACTGAAGCGGGTACATCCTACAATGAGCAGTTCTTC. As protein: CATEAGTSYNEQFF.

V is TRBV30 and J is TRBJ2-7, with D tentatively TRBD1 (5 bases). Per the germline V gene, CDR1 is GTSNPN and CDR2 is SVGIG (reference sequence). With 0 bases removed from V and 4 bases from J, the gap between germline ends came to 16 bases. This CDR3 region has 15 residues. CDR3 amino acids: CAWSVTGRATYEQYF. The CDR3 DNA is TGTGCCTGGAGTGTGACGGGCAGGGCGACTTACGAGCAGTACTTC.

In DNA form, the CDR3 reads TGTGCCAGCAGCGTAGGTCTTGCGGGAGGGCCCACAGATACGCAGTATTTT. It specifies CASSVGLAGGPTDTQYF. The chain employs TRBV9 and TRBJ2-3, with TRBD2 matching over 9 bases. This CDR3 is 17 amino acids long. Germline V gene data show CDR1 as SGDLS and CDR2 as YYNGEE. Trimming at V came to 0 bases and at J to 2 bases, leaving 7 bases not matched to a gene.

The genes are TRBV7-3 and TRBJ2-3; 7 bases are a match to TRBD1. The length of the CDR3 is 15 residues. Germline-derived CDR1 and CDR2 are SGHTA and FQGTGA. The junction had 8 bases not matched to a gene; V was cut back by 3 bases and J by 5 bases. Written as DNA, the CDR3 is TGTGCCAGCAGCTTTACAGGGGCGCGTTTAGATACGCAGTATTTT. This encodes CASSFTGARLDTQYF. Looking up the rest from reference TRBV7-3 and TRBJ2-3 gives the full variable domain: GAGVSQTPSNKVTEKGKYVELRCDPISGHTALYWYRQSLGQGPEFLIYFQGTGAADDSGLPNDRFFAVRPEGSVSTLKIQRTERGDSAVYLCASSFTGARLDTQYFGPGTRLTVL.

The chain joins TRBV5-1 to TRBJ2-7; weak D call: TRBD2 (5 bases). Germline V gene lookup returns CDR1 SGHRS and CDR2 YFSETQ. CDR3 length: 14 residues. The V end was cut by 4 bases, the J end by 2 bases, with 13 bases between. CDR3 sequence: CASSESGKPYEQYF. The CDR3 DNA is TGCGCCAGCAGCGAATCCGGGAAACCCTACGAGCAGTACTTC.